The 24 T cell receptor beta chains reported below all come from one sample, sequenced in a study of blood T cell repertoires in COVID-19 (dated by TCRdb to 2018 to 2020). To prepare the library, the immunoSEQ multiplex PCR assay was applied. TCRdb limited this immuneACCESS table to in-frame rearrangements with V and J called. A share of clones is missing; checked studies link under half to unresolved V genes, and the rest is unexplained. This sample comprises 150,000 to 200,000 clones, approximately 82% of them detected only once. Clones ranked in the top ten supply 6.5% to 7% of the sample. Specimen: peripheral blood. The receptors come from a human donor with acute or convalescent COVID-19. The donor label of this sample is uncertain.

The V call is TRBV7-9, the J call TRBJ2-7, with D tentatively TRBD2 (6 bases). The germline CDR1 and CDR2 sequences are SEHNR and FQNEAQ (reference sequence). The V end lost 3 bases, the J end lost 0 bases, and 9 bases lay between the germline ends. The CDR3 has 14 amino acids. Written as DNA, the CDR3 is TGTGCCAGCAGCTTCGGGGGAAGCTCCTACGAGCAGTACTTC. Its translation is CASSFGGSSYEQYF.

V is TRBV11-3 and J is TRBJ2-1; a weak D match, TRBD2 (6 bases). The ends were cut back, 3 bases at V and 6 bases at J, with 12 bases in the middle. The CDR3 loop spans 14 amino acids. Germline values: CDR1 SGHNT, CDR2 YENEEA. The CDR3 sequence is CASSFGGSGNEQFF. The DNA of the CDR3 is TGTGCCAGCAGCTTTGGAGGGTCGGGCAATGAGCAGTTCTTC.

The V and J genes are TRBV5-1 and TRBJ1-4; 8 nucleotides line up with TRBD1. Germline values: CDR1 SGHRS, CDR2 YFSETQ. This CDR3 is 16 amino acids long. The ends lost 0 bases at V and 5 bases at J; junction bases unmatched: 6. CDR3 sequence: CASSLALRQGNEKLFF. CDR3 coding DNA: TGCGCCAGCAGCTTGGCACTACGACAGGGGAATGAAAAACTGTTTTTT. The whole variable domain, filled in from reference TRBV5-1 and TRBJ1-4, reads KAGVTQTPRYLIKTRGQQVTLSCSPISGHRSVSWYQQTPGQGLQFLFEYFSETQRNKGNFPGRFSGRQFSNSRSEMNVSTLELGDSALYLCASSLALRQGNEKLFFGSGTQLSVL.

The sample holds a few counts of this clone. The rearrangement uses TRBV12-3 or TRBV12-4 and TRBJ2-1, with D hard to call. Trimming took 5 bases from V and 2 from J, leaving 7 bases between them. The CDR3 totals 13 residues. The CDR3 DNA sequence: TGTGCCAGCAGTCCCCAAACCTACAATGAGCAGTTCTTC. It translates to CASSPQTYNEQFF.

J is TRBJ1-3 and V is TRBV30; D is perhaps TRBD1 (6 bases). The V gene lost 5 bases and the J gene lost 0 bases, with 14 bases spanning the gap. The CDR3 covers 15 residues. Germline assignment: CDR1 GTSNPN and CDR2 SVGIG (reference sequence). CDR3 sequence (DNA): TGTGCCTGGGGTCCGAGGACAGTCTCTGGAAACACCATATATTTT. Its protein product is CAWGPRTVSGNTIYF. The full variable domain, with the rest looked up from reference TRBV30 and TRBJ1-3, is SQTIHQWPATLVQPVGSPLSLECTVEGTSNPNLYWYRQAAGRGLQLLFYSVGIGQISSEVPQNLSASRPQDRQFILSSKKLLLSDSGFYLCAWGPRTVSGNTIYFGEGSWLTVV.

The V and J genes are TRBV14 and TRBJ1-2; D gene uncertain. Germline CDR1 and CDR2: SGHDN and FVKESK. The CDR3 runs to 14 residues. Trimming cost V 0 bases and J 5 bases, with 10 bases left between them. The CDR3 protein is CASSQDGGWYGYTF. DNA for the CDR3: TGTGCCAGCAGCCAAGATGGAGGGTGGTATGGCTACACCTTC.

The chain uses TRBV18 and TRBJ2-7; 8 bases agree with TRBD2. Unmatched junction bases numbered 5, after V lost 6 bases and J lost 7 bases. The CDR3 extends over 12 amino acids. CDR1 KGHSH and CDR2 LQKENI come from the germline V gene. The CDR3 DNA is TGTGCCAGCTCCCGGACTAGCAGTGAGCAGTACTTC. This translates into CASSRTSSEQYF.

A few counts support this clone. CDR3 region: CASRTRQQARHEQFF. CDR3 DNA sequence: TGTGCCAGCAGGACGAGGCAACAGGCGAGGCATGAGCAGTTCTTC. This chain uses TRBV6-5 with TRBJ2-1; D perhaps matches TRBD1 (5 bases). Trimming stripped 6 bases from V and 8 bases from J, with 20 bases between. CDR1 and CDR2 from the germline V gene are MNHEY and SVGAGI. The CDR3 runs to 15 residues.

The J gene is TRBJ1-4, the V gene TRBV9; maybe TRBD1 (6 bases). CDR3 length: 15 amino acids. The V gene lost 3 bases and the J gene lost 0 bases, with 9 bases spanning the gap. Germline CDR1 reads SGDLS; CDR2 reads YYNGEE. In DNA, the CDR3 is TGTGCCAGCAGCGCCCGGACAGCAACTAATGAAAAACTGTTTTTT. Its protein is CASSARTATNEKLFF.

The chain joins TRBV5-4 to TRBJ1-2; the D is unclear. V was cut by 0 bases and J by 0 bases, with 3 bases left in between. Per germline, CDR1 SGHNT and CDR2 YYREEE (reference sequence). The CDR3 loop spans 13 amino acids. CDR3 residues: CASSLDTNYGYTF. DNA of the CDR3: TGTGCCAGCAGCTTGGACACTAACTATGGCTACACCTTC.

V gene TRBV10-3 combines with J gene TRBJ2-5; TRBD2 agrees at 8 bases. J lost 4 bases, V lost 10 bases, and 14 bases had no gene match. The germline CDR1 and CDR2 sequences are ENHRY and SYGVKD. The CDR3 is made up of 15 amino acids. CDR3 loop: CANLAGPKVVETQYF. CDR3 nucleotides: TGTGCCAACTTAGCGGGACCAAAGGTGGTAGAGACCCAGTACTTC.

This clone was observed a handful of times. This rearrangement joins TRBV7-3 to TRBJ1-1; possibly TRBD1 for D (5 bases). V was shortened by 5 bases and J by 1 base, with 8 bases between the two germline ends. From germline, CDR1 is SGHTA and CDR2 FQGTGA. The CDR3 is 13 amino acids. DNA of the CDR3: TGTGCCAGCAGCGCTCAGGGGAACACTGAAGCTTTCTTT. Translation: CASSAQGNTEAFF.

V is TRBV19 and J is TRBJ1-1, with 7 bases fitting TRBD1. The CDR3 is 16 residues long. CDR1 is LNHDA and CDR2 is SQIVND in the germline V gene (reference sequence). Trimming removed 4 bases from V and 1 base from J; junction bases left unmatched: 9. In nucleotides, the CDR3 is TGTGCCAGTAGTACCTCCGGGACAGTCAGGAACACTGAAGCTTTCTTT. Translation: CASSTSGTVRNTEAFF.

V and J are TRBV5-1 and TRBJ2-7, with 11 bases identical to TRBD2. This CDR3 has 17 amino acids. J was trimmed by 4 bases and V by 3 bases; bases with no gene match: 12. The V gene's germline CDR1 is SGHRS and CDR2 YFSETQ. The CDR3 nucleotides are TGCGCCAGCAGCTCGCGACCTCGTATAGCGGGAGGGTACGAGCAGTACTTC. Protein sequence: CASSSRPRIAGGYEQYF. The full variable domain, in which reference TRBV5-1 and TRBJ2-7 provide the parts outside the CDR3, is KAGVTQTPRYLIKTRGQQVTLSCSPISGHRSVSWYQQTPGQGLQFLFEYFSETQRNKGNFPGRFSGRQFSNSRSEMNVSTLELGDSALYLCASSSRPRIAGGYEQYFGPGTRLTVT.

The CDR3 DNA reads as TGTGCCAGCAGTTACTCGTCACAGGGGAACTCACCCCTCCACTTT. Its protein is CASSYSSQGNSPLHF. The chain couples TRBV6-5 to TRBJ1-6; 7 nucleotides line up with TRBD1. CDR1 is MNHEY, CDR2 SVGAGI, per germline. V lost 0 bases, J lost 10 bases, and 6 bases stayed unmatched. CDR3 length: 15 residues.

The rearrangement uses TRBV24-1 and TRBJ2-2, with a weak D call TRBD2 (6 bases). Per the germline V gene, CDR1 is KGHDR and CDR2 is SFDVKD. Trimming took off 5 bases at V and 6 bases at J, with 15 bases between the two ends. The CDR3 sequence is 15 residues long. This chain's CDR3 is CATSVGGAGSGELFF. The DNA of the CDR3 is TGTGCCACCAGTGTTGGCGGGGCTGGATCCGGGGAGCTGTTTTTT.

This rearrangement joins TRBV12-5 to TRBJ2-2; possibly TRBD2 for D (6 bases). Germline V CDR1 and CDR2: LGHNT, FRNRAP. This CDR3 has 17 residues. The germline V and J ends were trimmed by 2 bases and 0 bases, with 13 bases remaining between them. The CDR3 DNA sequence: TGTGCTAGTGGTTTGCCACGTGGCGGGACGAACACCGGGGAGCTGTTTTTT. Its protein is CASGLPRGGTNTGELFF.

V usage is TRBV5-1 and J usage is TRBJ1-6, with a tentative D call TRBD1 (6 bases). The germline V and J ends were trimmed by 6 bases and 5 bases, with 12 bases remaining between them. The CDR3 loop spans 14 amino acids. Germline loops: CDR1 SGHRS, CDR2 YFSETQ. The CDR3 region is CASKQDRNNSPLHF. The CDR3 coding sequence is TGCGCCAGCAAACAGGACAGAAATAATTCACCCCTCCACTTT.

The rearrangement joins TRBV7-8 to TRBJ1-4; possible D gene TRBD1, 6 bases. The CDR3 is 16 amino acids. Germline V gene data show CDR1 as SGHVS and CDR2 as FQNEAQ. V dropped 1 base and J dropped 5 bases, with 14 bases sitting between them. The CDR3 spells CASSLVRGGGNEKLFF. In DNA form, the CDR3 reads TGTGCCAGCAGCTTAGTTAGAGGGGGTGGAAATGAAAAACTGTTTTTT. Looking up the rest from reference TRBV7-8 and TRBJ1-4 gives the full variable domain: GAGVSQSPRYKVAKRGQDVALRCDPISGHVSLFWYQQALGQGPEFLTYFQNEAQLDKSGLPSDRFFAERPEGSVSTLKIQRTQQEDSAVYLCASSLVRGGGNEKLFFGSGTQLSVL.

The rearrangement joins TRBV19 to TRBJ1-1, with 7 nucleotides matching TRBD1. The CDR3 consists of 12 residues. The germline V gene encodes CDR1 LNHDA and CDR2 SQIVND (reference sequence). The junction had 9 bases not matched to a gene; V was cut back by 10 bases and J by 7 bases. CDR3 nucleotide sequence: TGTGCCACAAGACAGGGACACAATGAAGCTTTCTTT. Amino acid sequence: CATRQGHNEAFF.

Notes on this clone: A much more abundant neighbour one base away suggests this may be a read error. The rearrangement joins TRBV24-1 to TRBJ2-2; 7 positions match TRBD1. V lost 9 bases, J lost 0 bases, and 0 bases stayed unmatched. The CDR3 covers 13 residues. Germline values: CDR1 KGHDR, CDR2 SFDVKD. The CDR3 region is CATGQANTGELFF. In DNA form, the CDR3 reads TGTGCCACCGGACAGGCGAACACCGGGGAGCTGTTTTTT.

This chain connects TRBV2 to TRBJ1-2; 8 nucleotides agree with TRBD1. The trim removed 4 bases at V and 1 base at J, leaving 5 bases unmatched. The CDR3 loop spans 15 amino acids. Germline V lookup: CDR1 SNHLY, CDR2 FYNNEI. CDR3 protein: CASSGGTGLNYGYTF. DNA of the CDR3: TGTGCCAGCAGTGGCGGGACAGGACTTAACTATGGCTACACCTTC.

This sequence joins TRBV18 and TRBJ2-7, with TRBD2 matching over 8 bases. V shed 6 bases and J 0 bases; nucleotides not matched to a gene: 16. Germline V gene lookup returns CDR1 KGHSH and CDR2 LQKENI. This CDR3 spans 18 amino acids. CDR3 DNA: TGTGCCAGCTCGCCTTTGGAAGGGTCAGCGGGAGCCTCCTACGAGCAGTACTTC. Its protein product is CASSPLEGSAGASYEQYF.

The chain uses TRBV25-1 and TRBJ1-2; the match to TRBD1 covers 9 bases. The junction had 11 bases not matched to a gene; V was cut back by 3 bases and J by 6 bases. The CDR3 spans 16 residues. Germline CDR1 and CDR2: MGHDK and SYGVNS. The CDR3 coding sequence is TGTGCCAGCAGTGACTCTAGTTACAGGGGGCCTAATGGCTACACCTTC. This gives the protein CASSDSSYRGPNGYTF.